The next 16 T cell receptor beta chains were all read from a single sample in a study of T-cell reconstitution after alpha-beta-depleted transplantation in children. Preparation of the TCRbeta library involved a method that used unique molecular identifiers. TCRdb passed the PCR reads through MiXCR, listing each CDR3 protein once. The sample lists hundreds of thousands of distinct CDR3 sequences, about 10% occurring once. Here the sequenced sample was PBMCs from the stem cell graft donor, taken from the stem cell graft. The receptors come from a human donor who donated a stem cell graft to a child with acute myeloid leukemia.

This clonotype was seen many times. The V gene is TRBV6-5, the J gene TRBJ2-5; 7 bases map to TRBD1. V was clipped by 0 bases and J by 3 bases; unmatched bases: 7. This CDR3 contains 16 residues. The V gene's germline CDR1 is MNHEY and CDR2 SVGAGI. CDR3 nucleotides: TGTGCCAGCAGTTACTCGACAGGGATTATGAAAGAGACCCAGTACTTC. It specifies CASSYSTGIMKETQYF.

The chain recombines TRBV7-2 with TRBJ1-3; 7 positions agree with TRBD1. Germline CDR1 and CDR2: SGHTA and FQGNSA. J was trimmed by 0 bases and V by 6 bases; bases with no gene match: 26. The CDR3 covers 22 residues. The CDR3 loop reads CASSVGSGTASRDPFSGNTIYF. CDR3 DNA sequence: TGTGCCAGCAGTGTAGGAAGTGGGACAGCGTCGAGAGACCCCTTCTCTGGAAACACCATATATTTT.

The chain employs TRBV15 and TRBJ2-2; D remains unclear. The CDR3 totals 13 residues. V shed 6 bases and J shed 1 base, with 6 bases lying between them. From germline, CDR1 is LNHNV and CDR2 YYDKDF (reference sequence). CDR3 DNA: TGTGCCACCAGACGTGGGAACACCGGGGAGCTGTTTTTT. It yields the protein CATRRGNTGELFF.

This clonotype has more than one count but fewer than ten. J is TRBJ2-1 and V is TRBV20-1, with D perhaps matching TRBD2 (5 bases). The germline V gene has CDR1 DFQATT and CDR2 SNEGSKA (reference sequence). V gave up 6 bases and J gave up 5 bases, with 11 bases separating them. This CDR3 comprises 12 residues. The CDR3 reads CSAETSDNEQFF. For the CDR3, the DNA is TGCAGTGCCGAAACTAGTGACAATGAGCAGTTCTTC.

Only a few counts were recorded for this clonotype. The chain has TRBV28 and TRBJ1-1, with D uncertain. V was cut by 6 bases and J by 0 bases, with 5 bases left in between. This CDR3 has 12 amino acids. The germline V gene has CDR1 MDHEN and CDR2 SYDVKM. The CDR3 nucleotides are TGTGCCAGCAGAGGCCTGAACACTGAAGCTTTCTTT. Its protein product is CASRGLNTEAFF.

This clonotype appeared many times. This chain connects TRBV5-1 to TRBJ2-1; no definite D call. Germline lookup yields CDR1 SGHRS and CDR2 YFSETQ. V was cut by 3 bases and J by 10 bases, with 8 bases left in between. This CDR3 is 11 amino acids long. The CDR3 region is CASSSNMEQFF. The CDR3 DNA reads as TGCGCCAGCAGCTCCAACATGGAGCAGTTCTTC.

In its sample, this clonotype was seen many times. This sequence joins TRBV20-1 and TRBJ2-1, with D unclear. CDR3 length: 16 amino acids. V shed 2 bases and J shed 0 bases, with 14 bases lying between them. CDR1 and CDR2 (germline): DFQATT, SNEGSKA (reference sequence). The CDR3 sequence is CSARRQSDSSYNEQFF. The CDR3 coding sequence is TGCAGTGCTAGAAGGCAGTCGGATAGCTCCTACAATGAGCAGTTCTTC.

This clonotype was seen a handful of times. The CDR3 DNA reads as TGTGCCAGCACAGGGGGACTAGCGGGCTACGAGCAGTACTTC. It codes for CASTGGLAGYEQYF. The chain carries TRBV6-1 and TRBJ2-7, with TRBD2 matching over 12 bases. The CDR3 length is 14 residues. Germline V gives CDR1 MNHNS, CDR2 SASEGT. The ends lost 7 bases at V and 3 bases at J; junction bases unmatched: 4.

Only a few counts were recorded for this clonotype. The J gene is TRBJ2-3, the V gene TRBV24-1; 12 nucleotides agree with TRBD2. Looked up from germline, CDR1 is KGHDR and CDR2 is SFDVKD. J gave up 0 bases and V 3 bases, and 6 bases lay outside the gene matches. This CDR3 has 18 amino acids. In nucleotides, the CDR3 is TGTGCCACCAGTGATGCCGGGACTAGCGGGCGGAGCACAGATACGCAGTATTTT. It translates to CATSDAGTSGRSTDTQYF.

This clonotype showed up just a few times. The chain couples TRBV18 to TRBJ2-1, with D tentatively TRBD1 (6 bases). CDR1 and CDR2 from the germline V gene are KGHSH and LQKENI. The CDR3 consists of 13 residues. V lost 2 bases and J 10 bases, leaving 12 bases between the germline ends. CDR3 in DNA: TGTGCCAGCTCACCATCGGCAGGGGTCGAGCAGTTCTTC. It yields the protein CASSPSAGVEQFF.

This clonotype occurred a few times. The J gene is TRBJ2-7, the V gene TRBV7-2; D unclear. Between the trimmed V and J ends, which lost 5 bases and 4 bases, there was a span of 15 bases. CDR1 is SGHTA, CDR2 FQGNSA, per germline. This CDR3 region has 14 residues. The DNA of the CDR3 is TGTGCCAGCAGCCCCCAAAGTAACTCTTACGAGCAGTACTTC. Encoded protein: CASSPQSNSYEQYF.

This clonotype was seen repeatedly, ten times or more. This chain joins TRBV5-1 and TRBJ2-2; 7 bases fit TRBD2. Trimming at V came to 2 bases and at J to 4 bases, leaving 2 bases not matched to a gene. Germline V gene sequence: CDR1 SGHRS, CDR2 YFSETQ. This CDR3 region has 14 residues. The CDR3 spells CASSFGLGTGELFF. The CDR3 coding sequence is TGCGCCAGCAGCTTTGGACTAGGCACCGGGGAGCTGTTTTTT. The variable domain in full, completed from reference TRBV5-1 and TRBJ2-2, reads KAGVTQTPRYLIKTRGQQVTLSCSPISGHRSVSWYQQTPGQGLQFLFEYFSETQRNKGNFPGRFSGRQFSNSRSEMNVSTLELGDSALYLCASSFGLGTGELFFGEGSRLTVL.

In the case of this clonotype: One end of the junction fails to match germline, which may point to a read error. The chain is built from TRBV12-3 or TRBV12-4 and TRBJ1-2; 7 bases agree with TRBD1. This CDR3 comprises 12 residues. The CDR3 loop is CPSSLGQPPATF. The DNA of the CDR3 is TGTCCCAGCAGTTTGGGACAGCCACCAGCAACCTTC.

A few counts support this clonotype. The CDR3 protein is CSVRWTSYEQYF. CDR3 nucleotide sequence: TGCAGCGTGCGGTGGACCTCCTACGAGCAGTACTTC. V is TRBV29-1 and J is TRBJ2-7; no clear D gene. With 6 bases removed from V and 0 bases from J, the gap between germline ends came to 9 bases. CDR1 is SQVTM and CDR2 is ANQGSEA in the germline V gene. The CDR3 totals 12 residues.

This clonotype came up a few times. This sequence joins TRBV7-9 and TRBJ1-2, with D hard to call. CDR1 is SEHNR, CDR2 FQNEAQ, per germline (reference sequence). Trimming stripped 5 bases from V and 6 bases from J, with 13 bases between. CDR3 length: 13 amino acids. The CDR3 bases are TGTGCCAGCAGCCCAAATGGGCTCGATGGCTACACCTTC. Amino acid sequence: CASSPNGLDGYTF.

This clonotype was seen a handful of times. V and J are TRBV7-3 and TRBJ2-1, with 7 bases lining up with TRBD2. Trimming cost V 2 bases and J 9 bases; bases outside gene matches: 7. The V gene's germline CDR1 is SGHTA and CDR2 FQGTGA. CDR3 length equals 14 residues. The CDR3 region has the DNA TGTGCCAGCAGCTTAGCGGGAGAGTTCAGTGAGCAGTTCTTC. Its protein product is CASSLAGEFSEQFF.